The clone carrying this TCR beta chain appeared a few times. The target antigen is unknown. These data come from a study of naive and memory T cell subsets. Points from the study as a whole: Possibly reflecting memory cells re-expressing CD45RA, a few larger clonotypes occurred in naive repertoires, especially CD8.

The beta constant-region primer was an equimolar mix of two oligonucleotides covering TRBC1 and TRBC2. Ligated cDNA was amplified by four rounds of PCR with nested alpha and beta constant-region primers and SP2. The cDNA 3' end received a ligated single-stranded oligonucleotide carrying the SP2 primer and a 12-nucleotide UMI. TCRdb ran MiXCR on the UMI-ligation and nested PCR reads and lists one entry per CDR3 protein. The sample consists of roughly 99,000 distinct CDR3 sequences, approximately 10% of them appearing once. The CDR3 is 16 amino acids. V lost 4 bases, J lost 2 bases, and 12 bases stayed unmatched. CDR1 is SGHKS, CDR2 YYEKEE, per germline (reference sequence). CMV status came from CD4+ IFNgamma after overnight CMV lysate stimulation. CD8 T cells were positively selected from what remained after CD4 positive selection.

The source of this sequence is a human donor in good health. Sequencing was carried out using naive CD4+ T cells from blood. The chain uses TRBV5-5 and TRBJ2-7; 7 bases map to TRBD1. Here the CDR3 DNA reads TGTGCCAGCAGCATATCGACAGGGACCTACCCCTACGAGCAGTACTTC. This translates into CASSISTGTYPYEQYF.